Only a few counts were recorded for the clone carrying this T cell receptor beta chain. The target antigen is unknown. The treatment was: roughly 10-day PBMC culture with coronavirus spike peptide pools or control peptides (ViraFEST assay). Positive PCR dates ranged from March to December 2020; these dates predated US Alpha, Beta and Delta variants. Both day 3 and day 7 involved replacing half of the medium with fresh IL-2 medium. Trimming shortened V by 6 bases and J by 0 bases, and 20 bases separated the two germline ends. This CDR3 comprises 16 residues. The germline V gene encodes CDR1 DFQATT and CDR2 SNEGSKA (reference sequence). The data are from a study of vaccination and CD4 T cells after COVID-19. Overall study context: The study collected post-vaccine samples a median around 77 days after dose two, with a range of 14 to 241.

The assay that was used to sequence DNA from cultured CD4+ T cells was the Oncomine TCR Beta short-read assay. MiXCR, run by TCRdb on the PCR reads, gives a single entry per CDR3 protein. The sample contains 10,000 to 14,000 distinct CDR3 sequences, about two thirds of which appear only once. Study findings and constraints: Going from approximately 21 to 40, median SARS-CoV-2-reactive clonotypes did not rise significantly.

The chain has TRBV20-1 and TRBJ1-2, with no clear D. This clonotype was sampled from a human donor who had recovered from COVID-19. This sample comprised CD4+ T cells from blood, cultured in vitro, obtained before SARS-CoV-2 vaccination. The CDR3 loop reads CSARPQTASANYGYTF. The CDR3 DNA reads as TGCAGTGCCCGCCCCCAAACAGCTTCGGCTAACTATGGCTACACCTTC.